This T cell receptor beta chain was sequenced for a study of blood T cell repertoires in COVID-19. V lost 5 bases and J lost 8; bases outside the gene matches: 17. This CDR3 is built from 17 residues. CDR1 SEHNR and CDR2 FQNEAQ come from the germline V gene (reference sequence). Source study methods: Cell counts per sample came from amplifying reference gene primers. Profiled with immunoSEQ multiplex PCR; TCRdb holds only in-frame clones, not every one. V and J calls and clone size follow that table, whereas D and trimming were derived from the DNA. The data contain approximately 240,000 clones, approximately 79% of them singletons. This clone came up once.

The sample taken for sequencing was peripheral blood. The TCR was taken from a woman aged 40 to 50 with active or convalescent COVID-19. V is TRBV7-9 and J is TRBJ2-1; 8 bases are shared with TRBD2. Here the CDR3 DNA reads TGTGCCAGCAGCCATGGGCCGGGCCGGGGGGGCTCGGATGAGCAGTTCTTC. Protein sequence: CASSHGPGRGGSDEQFF.